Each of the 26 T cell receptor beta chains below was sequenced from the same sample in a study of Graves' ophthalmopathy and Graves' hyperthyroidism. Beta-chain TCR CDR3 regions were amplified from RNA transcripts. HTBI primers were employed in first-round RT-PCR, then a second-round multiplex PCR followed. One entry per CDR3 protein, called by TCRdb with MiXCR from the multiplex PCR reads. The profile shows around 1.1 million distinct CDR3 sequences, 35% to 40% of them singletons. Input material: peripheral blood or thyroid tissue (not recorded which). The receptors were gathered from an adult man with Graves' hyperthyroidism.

CDR3 nucleotides: TGTGCCAGCAGCTCAACGGCAGGGCGGGCAGATACGCAGTATTTT. It translates to CASSSTAGRADTQYF. J is TRBJ2-3 and V is TRBV14, with D possibly called TRBD1 or TRBD2 (5 bases each). Trimming pared 5 bases from V and 4 bases from J, leaving 16 bases between. Looked up from germline, CDR1 is SGHDN and CDR2 is FVKESK. The CDR3 length is 15 residues.

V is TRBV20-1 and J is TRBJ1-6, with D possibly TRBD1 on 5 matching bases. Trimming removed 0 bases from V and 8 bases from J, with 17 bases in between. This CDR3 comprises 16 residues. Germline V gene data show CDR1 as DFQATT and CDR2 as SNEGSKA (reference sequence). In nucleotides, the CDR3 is TGCAGTGCTAGAGAAGGGGCAGCTCGGATGGATTCACCCCTCCACTTT. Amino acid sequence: CSAREGAARMDSPLHF.

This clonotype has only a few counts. CDR3 amino acids: CASRDTSGRSYEQYF. For the CDR3, the DNA is TGTGCCAGCAGAGACACTAGCGGGAGGTCCTACGAGCAGTACTTC. The rearrangement joins TRBV2 to TRBJ2-7; 12 bases map to TRBD2. CDR1 and CDR2 (germline): SNHLY, FYNNEI. The CDR3 contains 15 residues. V lost 6 bases, J lost 1 base, and 4 bases stayed unmatched.

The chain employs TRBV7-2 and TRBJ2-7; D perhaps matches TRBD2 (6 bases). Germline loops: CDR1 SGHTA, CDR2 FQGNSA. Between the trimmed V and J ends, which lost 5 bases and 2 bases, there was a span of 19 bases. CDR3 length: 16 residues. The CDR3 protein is CASSPPRSGVAYEQYF. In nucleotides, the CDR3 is TGTGCCAGCAGCCCGCCGCGCTCGGGAGTCGCCTACGAGCAGTACTTC.

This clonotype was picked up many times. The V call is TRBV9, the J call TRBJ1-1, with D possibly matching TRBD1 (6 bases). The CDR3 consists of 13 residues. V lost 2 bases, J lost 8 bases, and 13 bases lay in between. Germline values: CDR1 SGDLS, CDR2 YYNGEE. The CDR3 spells CASSVGGPTEAFF. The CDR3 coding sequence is TGTGCCAGCAGCGTCGGGGGGCCGACAGAAGCTTTCTTT.

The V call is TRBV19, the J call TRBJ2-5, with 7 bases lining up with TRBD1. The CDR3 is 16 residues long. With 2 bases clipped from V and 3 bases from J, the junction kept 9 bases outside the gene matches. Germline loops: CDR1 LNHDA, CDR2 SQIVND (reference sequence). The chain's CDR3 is CASSISPGTEKETQYF. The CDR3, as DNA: TGTGCCAGTAGTATATCCCCCGGGACAGAGAAAGAGACCCAGTACTTC.

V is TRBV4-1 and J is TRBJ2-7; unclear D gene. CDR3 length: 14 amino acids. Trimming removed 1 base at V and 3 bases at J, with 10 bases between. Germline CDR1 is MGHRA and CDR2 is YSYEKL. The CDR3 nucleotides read TGCGCCAGCAGCCAAGGAGGTCAACACTACGAGCAGTACTTC. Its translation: CASSQGGQHYEQYF.

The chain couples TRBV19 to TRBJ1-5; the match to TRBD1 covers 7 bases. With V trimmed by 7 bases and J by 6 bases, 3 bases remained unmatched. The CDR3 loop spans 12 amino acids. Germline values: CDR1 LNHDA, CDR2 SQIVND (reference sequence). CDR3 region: CASKQGIQPQHF. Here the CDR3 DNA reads TGTGCCAGTAAACAGGGGATTCAGCCCCAGCATTTT.

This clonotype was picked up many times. CDR3 residues: CASSEPGRLYEQYF. DNA of the CDR3: TGTGCCAGCAGCGAACCGGGACGATTGTACGAGCAGTACTTC. V is TRBV7-9 and J is TRBJ2-7; tentatively, D is TRBD1 or TRBD2 (5 bases each). The CDR3 is 14 residues long. CDR1 and CDR2 from the germline V gene are SEHNR and FQNEAQ (reference sequence). Trimming cost V 5 bases and J 4 bases, with 15 bases left between them.

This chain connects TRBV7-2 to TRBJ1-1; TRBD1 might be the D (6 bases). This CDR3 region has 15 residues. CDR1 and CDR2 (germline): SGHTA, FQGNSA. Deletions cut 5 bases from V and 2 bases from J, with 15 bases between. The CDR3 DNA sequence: TGTGCCAGCAGCCAAGAGGCCGGGGGCAACACTGAAGCTTTCTTT. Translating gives CASSQEAGGNTEAFF.

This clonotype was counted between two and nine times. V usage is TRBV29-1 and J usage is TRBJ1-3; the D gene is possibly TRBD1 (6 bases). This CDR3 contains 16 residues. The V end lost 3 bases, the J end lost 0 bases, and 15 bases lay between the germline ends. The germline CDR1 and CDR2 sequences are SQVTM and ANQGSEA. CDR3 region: CSVDGRGTSSGNTIYF. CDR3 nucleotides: TGCAGCGTTGATGGCAGGGGAACGAGCTCTGGAAACACCATATATTTT.

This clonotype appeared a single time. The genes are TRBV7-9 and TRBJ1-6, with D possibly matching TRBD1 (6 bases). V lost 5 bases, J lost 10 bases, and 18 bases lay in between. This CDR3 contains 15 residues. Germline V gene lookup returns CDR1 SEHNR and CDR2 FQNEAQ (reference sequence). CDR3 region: CASSLQAGVSSPLHF. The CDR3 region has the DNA TGTGCCAGCAGCCTACAGGCAGGGGTATCCTCACCCCTCCACTTT.

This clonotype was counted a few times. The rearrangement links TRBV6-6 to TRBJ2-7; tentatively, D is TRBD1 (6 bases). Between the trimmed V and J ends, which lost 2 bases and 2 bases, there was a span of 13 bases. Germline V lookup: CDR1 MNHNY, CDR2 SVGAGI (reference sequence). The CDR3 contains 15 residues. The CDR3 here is CASSYGTPTPYEQYF. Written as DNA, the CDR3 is TGTGCCAGCAGTTACGGGACACCGACCCCCTACGAGCAGTACTTC.

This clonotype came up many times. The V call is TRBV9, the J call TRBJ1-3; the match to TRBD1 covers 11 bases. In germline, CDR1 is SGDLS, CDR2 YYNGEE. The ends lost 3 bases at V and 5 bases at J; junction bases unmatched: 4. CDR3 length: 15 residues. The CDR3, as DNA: TGTGCCAGCAGCGACGGGACAGGGGGTAGAAACACCATATATTTT. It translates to CASSDGTGGRNTIYF.

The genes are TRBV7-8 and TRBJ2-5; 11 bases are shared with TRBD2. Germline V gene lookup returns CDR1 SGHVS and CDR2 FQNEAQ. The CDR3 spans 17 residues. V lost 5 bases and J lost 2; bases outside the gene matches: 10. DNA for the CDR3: TGTGCCAGCAGCCCGGGACTAGCGGCGACGAGGCAAGAGACCCAGTACTTC. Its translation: CASSPGLAATRQETQYF.

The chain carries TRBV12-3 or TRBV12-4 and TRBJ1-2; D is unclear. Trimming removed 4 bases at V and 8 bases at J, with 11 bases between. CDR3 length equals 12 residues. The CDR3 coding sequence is TGTGCCAGCAGTTCCCAGCCGAGAGGCTACACCTTC. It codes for CASSSQPRGYTF.

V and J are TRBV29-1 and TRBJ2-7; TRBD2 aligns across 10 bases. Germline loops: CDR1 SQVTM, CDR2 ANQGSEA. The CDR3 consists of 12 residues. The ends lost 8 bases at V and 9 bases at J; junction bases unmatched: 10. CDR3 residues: CSLGRTSGGQYF. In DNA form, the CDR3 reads TGCAGCTTGGGGCGGACTAGCGGCGGGCAGTACTTC.

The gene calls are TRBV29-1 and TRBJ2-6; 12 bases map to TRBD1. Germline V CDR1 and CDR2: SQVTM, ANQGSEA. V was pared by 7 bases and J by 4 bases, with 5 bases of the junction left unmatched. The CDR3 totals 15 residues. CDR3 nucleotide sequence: TGCAGCGCAGGGACAGGGGGCTGGGGGGCCAACGTCCTGACTTTC. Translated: CSAGTGGWGANVLTF.

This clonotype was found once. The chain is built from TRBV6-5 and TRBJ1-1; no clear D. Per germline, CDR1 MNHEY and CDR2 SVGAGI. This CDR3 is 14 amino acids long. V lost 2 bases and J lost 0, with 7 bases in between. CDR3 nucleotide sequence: TGTGCCAGCAGTTACGGTCCCATGAACACTGAAGCTTTCTTT. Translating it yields CASSYGPMNTEAFF.

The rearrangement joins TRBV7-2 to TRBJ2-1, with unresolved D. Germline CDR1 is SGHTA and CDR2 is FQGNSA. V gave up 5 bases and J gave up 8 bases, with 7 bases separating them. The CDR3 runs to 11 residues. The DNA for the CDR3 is TGTGCCAGCAGCATACACCATGAGCAGTTCTTC. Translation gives CASSIHHEQFF. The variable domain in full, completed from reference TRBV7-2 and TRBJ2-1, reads GAGVSQSPSNKVTEKGKDVELRCDPISGHTALYWYRQSLGQGLEFLIYFQGNSAPDKSGLPSDRFSAERTGGSVSTLTIQRTQQEDSAVYLCASSIHHEQFFGPGTRLTVL.

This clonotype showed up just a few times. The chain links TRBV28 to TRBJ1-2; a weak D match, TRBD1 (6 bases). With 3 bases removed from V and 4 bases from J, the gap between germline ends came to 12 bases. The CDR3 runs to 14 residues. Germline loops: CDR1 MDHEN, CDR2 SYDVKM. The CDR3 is CASSFRGFGYGYTF. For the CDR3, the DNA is TGTGCCAGCAGTTTCAGGGGTTTCGGCTATGGCTACACCTTC.

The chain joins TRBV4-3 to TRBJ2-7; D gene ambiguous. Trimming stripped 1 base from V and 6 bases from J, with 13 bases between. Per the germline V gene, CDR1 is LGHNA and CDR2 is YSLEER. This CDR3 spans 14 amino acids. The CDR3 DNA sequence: TGCGCCAGCAGCCAAGTCCTAAGTCATATCGAGCAGTACTTC. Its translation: CASSQVLSHIEQYF.

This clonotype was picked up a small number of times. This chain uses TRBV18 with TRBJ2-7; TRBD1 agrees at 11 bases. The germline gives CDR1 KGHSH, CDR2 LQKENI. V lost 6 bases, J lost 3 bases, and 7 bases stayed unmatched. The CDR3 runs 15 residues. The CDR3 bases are TGTGCCAGCTCTTCGGTGGGGACAGGGGGCTACGAGCAGTACTTC. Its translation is CASSSVGTGGYEQYF.

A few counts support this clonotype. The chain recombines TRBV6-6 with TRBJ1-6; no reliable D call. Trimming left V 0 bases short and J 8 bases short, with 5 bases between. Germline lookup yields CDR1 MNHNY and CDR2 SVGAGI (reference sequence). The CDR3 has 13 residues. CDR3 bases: TGTGCCAGCAGTTACTCTCTGCATTCACCCCTCCACTTT. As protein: CASSYSLHSPLHF.

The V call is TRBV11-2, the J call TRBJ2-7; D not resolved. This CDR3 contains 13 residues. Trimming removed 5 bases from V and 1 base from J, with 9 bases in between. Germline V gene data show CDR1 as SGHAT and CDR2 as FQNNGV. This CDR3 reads CASSPLRSYEQYF. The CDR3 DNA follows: TGTGCCAGCAGCCCATTAAGGTCCTACGAGCAGTACTTC.

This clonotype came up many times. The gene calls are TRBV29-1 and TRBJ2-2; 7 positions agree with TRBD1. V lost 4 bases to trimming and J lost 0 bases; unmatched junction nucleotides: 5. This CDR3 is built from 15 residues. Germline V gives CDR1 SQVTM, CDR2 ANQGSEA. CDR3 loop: CSVVQGTANTGELFF. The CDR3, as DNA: TGCAGCGTTGTGCAAGGGACAGCGAACACCGGGGAGCTGTTTTTT.